The 11 T cell receptor beta chains listed next were all sequenced from one sample in a study of cytomegalovirus exposure and HLA in healthy donors. Primers included in the PCR were 60 Vbeta and 13 Jbeta primers. Sequencing used immunoSEQ multiplex PCR; TCRdb keeps in-frame clones, though not all of them. The sample yields 200,000 or so clones, about 78% seen once. Sequencing input: PBMCs. Source of these receptors: a male donor in good health and CMV-seronegative.

The V call is TRBV28, the J call TRBJ2-7; 12 bases line up with TRBD2. V lost 2 bases to trimming and J lost 4 bases; unmatched junction nucleotides: 3. CDR1 MDHEN and CDR2 SYDVKM come from the germline V gene. This CDR3 region has 15 residues. CDR3: CASSLRLAGVYEQYF. The CDR3 DNA is TGTGCCAGCAGTTTAAGACTAGCGGGAGTATACGAGCAGTACTTC. Looking up the rest from reference TRBV28 and TRBJ2-7 gives the full variable domain: DVKVTQSSRYLVKRTGEKVFLECVQDMDHENMFWYRQDPGLGLRLIYFSYDVKMKEKGDIPEGYSVSREKKERFSLILESASTNQTSMYLCASSLRLAGVYEQYFGPGTRLTVT.

On this clone: Other DNA variants within this sample encode the same CDR3. J is TRBJ1-2 and V is TRBV6-1; D remains ambiguous. The germline V gene encodes CDR1 MNHNS and CDR2 SASEGT. This CDR3 has 13 amino acids. Deletions cut 6 bases from V and 5 bases from J, with 13 bases between. CDR3 DNA: TGTGCCAGCAGGGCTAACTCGGGGTATGGCTACACCTTC. It translates to CASRANSGYGYTF.

The chain employs TRBV21-1 and TRBJ1-5; the D call of TRBD1 is as the table states it, not checked on the DNA. TRBV21-1 corresponds to a pseudogene. There are 16 residues in the CDR3. CDR3 bases: TGTGCCAGCAGCAAAATTGGGACAGTAGCATATCAGCCCCAGCATTTT. Translated: CASSKIGTVAYQPQHF.

As to this clone: This sample also contains other DNA sequences that code for the same CDR3. The DNA of the CDR3 is TGTGCCAGCAGTTTCCCCCCGGGAAGCTCCTACGAGCAGTACTTC. Translation: CASSFPPGSSYEQYF. The V call is TRBV28, the J call TRBJ2-7; a weak D match, TRBD2 (5 bases). The germline V gene encodes CDR1 MDHEN and CDR2 SYDVKM. Trimming took 3 bases from V and 0 from J, leaving 12 bases between them. This CDR3 has 15 residues.

The rearrangement joins TRBV7-9 to TRBJ1-2; perhaps TRBD1 as D (5 bases). V shed 0 bases and J shed 6 bases, with 11 bases lying between them. In germline, CDR1 is SEHNR, CDR2 FQNEAQ (reference sequence). CDR3 length: 14 amino acids. As DNA, the CDR3 is TGTGCCAGCAGCTTAGCACCGATAGGGGATGGCTACACCTTC. Amino acids: CASSLAPIGDGYTF.

J is TRBJ2-7 and V is TRBV5-4; TRBD2 matches 8 bases. The CDR3 spans 16 residues. Trimming took 0 bases from V and 3 from J; bases not matched to a gene: 8. From germline, CDR1 is SGHNT and CDR2 YYREEE (reference sequence). CDR3 sequence: CASSLGTSGSDYEQYF. For the CDR3, the DNA is TGTGCCAGCAGCTTGGGAACTAGCGGATCCGACTACGAGCAGTACTTC. The full variable domain, rest sourced from reference TRBV5-4 and TRBJ2-7, is ETGVTQSPTHLIKTRGQQVTLRCSSQSGHNTVSWYQQALGQGPQFIFQYYREEENGRGNFPPRFSGLQFPNYSSELNVNALELDDSALYLCASSLGTSGSDYEQYFGPGTRLTVT.

This clone has only a few counts. The chain links TRBV7-6 to TRBJ2-3; TRBD2 agrees at 9 bases. Germline CDR1 SGHVS, CDR2 FNYEAQ. The CDR3 consists of 18 residues. V gave up 2 bases and J gave up 0 bases; unmatched junction bases: 9. The CDR3 sequence is CASSLTVAGGLSTDTQYF. CDR3 sequence (DNA): TGTGCCAGCAGCTTAACGGTGGCGGGAGGGCTAAGCACAGATACGCAGTATTTT.

This chain uses TRBV19 with TRBJ2-7; 7 bases agree with TRBD1. The V gene end was trimmed by 4 bases and the J gene end by 3 bases; junction bases not matched to a gene: 9. CDR3 length equals 15 residues. The germline V gene has CDR1 LNHDA and CDR2 SQIVND (reference sequence). This CDR3 reads CASSTLRDSVYEQYF. CDR3 in DNA: TGTGCCAGTAGTACTCTCCGGGACAGTGTCTACGAGCAGTACTTC.

V gene TRBV14 combines with J gene TRBJ1-6, with D unresolved. The CDR3 runs 13 residues. In germline, CDR1 is SGHDN, CDR2 FVKESK. Trimming took off 1 base at V and 11 bases at J, with 9 bases between the two ends. CDR3 sequence reads: CASSQGVTAPLHF. In DNA, the CDR3 is TGTGCCAGCAGCCAAGGAGTAACGGCACCCCTCCACTTT.

The chain uses TRBV7-9 and TRBJ1-2; TRBD1 might be the D (6 bases). The CDR3 contains 16 residues. The V gene's germline CDR1 is SEHNR and CDR2 FQNEAQ (reference sequence). Between the trimmed V and J ends, which lost 5 bases and 4 bases, there was a span of 20 bases. DNA of the CDR3: TGTGCCAGCAGCCCTAAATACCGGACAGTTCGCTATGGCTACACCTTC. It encodes CASSPKYRTVRYGYTF.

This rearrangement joins TRBV10-3 to TRBJ2-1, with 8 bases matching TRBD2. With 3 bases clipped from V and 7 bases from J, the junction kept 8 bases outside the gene matches. The CDR3 sequence is 15 residues long. Germline values: CDR1 ENHRY, CDR2 SYGVKD. The CDR3 DNA follows: TGTGCCATCAGTGAAGAGACGGGAGGGGGGAATGAGCAGTTCTTC. It is translated as CAISEETGGGNEQFF.